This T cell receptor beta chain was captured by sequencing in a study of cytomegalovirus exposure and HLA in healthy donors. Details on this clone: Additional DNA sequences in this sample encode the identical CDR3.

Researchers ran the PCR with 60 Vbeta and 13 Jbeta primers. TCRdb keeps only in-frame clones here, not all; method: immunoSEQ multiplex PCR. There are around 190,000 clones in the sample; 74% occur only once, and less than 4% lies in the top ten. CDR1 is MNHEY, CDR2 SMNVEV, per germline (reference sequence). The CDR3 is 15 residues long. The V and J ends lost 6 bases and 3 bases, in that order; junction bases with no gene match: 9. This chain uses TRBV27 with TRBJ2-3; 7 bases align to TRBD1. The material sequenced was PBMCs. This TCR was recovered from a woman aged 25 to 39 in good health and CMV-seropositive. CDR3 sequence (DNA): TGTGCCAGCAGCCCCCGGGACAGAGTTACAGATACGCAGTATTTT. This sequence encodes CASSPRDRVTDTQYF.